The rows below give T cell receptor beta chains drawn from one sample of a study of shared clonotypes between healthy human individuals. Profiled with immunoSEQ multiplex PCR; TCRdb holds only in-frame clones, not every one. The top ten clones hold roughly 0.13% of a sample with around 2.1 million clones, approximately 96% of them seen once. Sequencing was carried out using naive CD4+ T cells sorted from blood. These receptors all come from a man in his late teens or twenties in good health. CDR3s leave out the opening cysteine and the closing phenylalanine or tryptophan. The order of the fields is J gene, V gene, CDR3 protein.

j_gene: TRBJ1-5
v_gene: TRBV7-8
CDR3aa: ASSPGSTGNQPQH

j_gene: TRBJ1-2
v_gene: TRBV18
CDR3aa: ASSPQRQGAFGYT

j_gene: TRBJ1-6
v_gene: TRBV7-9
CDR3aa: ASSLANVGQGSPLH

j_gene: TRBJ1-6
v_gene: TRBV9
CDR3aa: ASSPATGADNSPLH

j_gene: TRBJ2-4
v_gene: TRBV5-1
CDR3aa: ASSPHGDRVLAKNIQY

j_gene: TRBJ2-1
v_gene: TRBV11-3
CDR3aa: ASSSGQEQF

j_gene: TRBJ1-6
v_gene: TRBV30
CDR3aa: AWSLPRTGGSPLH

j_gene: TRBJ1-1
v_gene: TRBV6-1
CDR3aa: ASSERRPGQGMNTEAF

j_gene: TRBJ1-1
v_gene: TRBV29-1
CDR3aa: SVGPARTEAF

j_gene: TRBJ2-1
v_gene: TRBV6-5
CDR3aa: ASARRDEQF

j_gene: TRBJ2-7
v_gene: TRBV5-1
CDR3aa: ASTLGTYYEQY

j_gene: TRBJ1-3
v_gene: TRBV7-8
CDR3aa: ASSSPNAESGNTIY

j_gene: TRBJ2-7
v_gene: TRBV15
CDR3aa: ATSRRDRGTYEQY

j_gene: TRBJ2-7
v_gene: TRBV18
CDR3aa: ASSPPLVSYEQY

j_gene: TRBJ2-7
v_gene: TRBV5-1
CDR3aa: ASSLNGQDYEQY

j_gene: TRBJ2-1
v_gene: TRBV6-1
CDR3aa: ASSATSAYNEQF

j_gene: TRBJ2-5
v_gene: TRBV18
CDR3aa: ASSPLAGGSETQY

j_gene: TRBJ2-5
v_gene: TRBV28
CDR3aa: ASSFGASGVRGETQY